This T cell receptor (beta chain) derives from a study of CD8 T cells in ankylosing spondylitis. Study-level findings and limits: Significantly higher representation of disease-linked clones was reported for matched ankylosing spondylitis synovial fluid.

CDR3 length: 13 amino acids. CDR1 is SGDLS, CDR2 YYNGEE, per germline. V was trimmed by 4 bases and J by 5 bases, leaving 12 bases between them. Comments on this clonotype: Its antigen is unknown.

In TCRdb, the 5' RACE reads were re-called with MiXCR into one record per CDR3 protein. The data hold over 30,000 distinct CDR3 sequences, with more than 15% observed a single time. The sample consisted of blood. The chain carries TRBV9 and TRBJ1-1, with TRBD1 as a possible D gene (5 bases). The TCR sequence derives from a male donor with ankylosing spondylitis or in good health (not recorded which). The CDR3 nucleotides are TGTGCCAGCAGCCCCCGGGCAGGGACTGAAGCTTTCTTT. Protein sequence: CASSPRAGTEAFF.